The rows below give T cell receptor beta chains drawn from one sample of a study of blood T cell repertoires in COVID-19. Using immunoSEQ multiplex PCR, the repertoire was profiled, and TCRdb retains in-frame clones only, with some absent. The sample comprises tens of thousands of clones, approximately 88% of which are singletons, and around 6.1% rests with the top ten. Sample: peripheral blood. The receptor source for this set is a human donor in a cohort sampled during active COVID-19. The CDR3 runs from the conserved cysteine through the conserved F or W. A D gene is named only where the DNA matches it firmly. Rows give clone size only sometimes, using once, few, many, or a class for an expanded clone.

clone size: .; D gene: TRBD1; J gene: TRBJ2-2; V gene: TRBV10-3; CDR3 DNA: TGTGCCATCAGTGAGGGACAGGGAAGGGCCGGGGAGCTGTTTTTT; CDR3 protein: CAISEGQGRAGELFF
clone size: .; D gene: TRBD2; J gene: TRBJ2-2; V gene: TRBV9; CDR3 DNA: TGTGCCAGCAGCCCCCGGCTAGCGGGGGACACCGGGGAGCTGTTTTTT; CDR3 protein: CASSPRLAGDTGELFF
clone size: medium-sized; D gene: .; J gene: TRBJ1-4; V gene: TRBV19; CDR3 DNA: TGTGCCAGTAGTACCCAGGGAACTAATGAAAAACTGTTTTTT; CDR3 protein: CASSTQGTNEKLFF
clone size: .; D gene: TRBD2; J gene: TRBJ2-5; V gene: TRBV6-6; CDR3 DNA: TGTGCCAGCAGTTACCGGCAGGGAGGGGAGACCCAGTACTTC; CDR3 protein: CASSYRQGGETQYF
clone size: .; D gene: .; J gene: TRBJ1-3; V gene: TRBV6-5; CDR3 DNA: TGTGCCAGCGGGGCTGGGGGGTCCGGAAACACCATATATTTT; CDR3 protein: CASGAGGSGNTIYF
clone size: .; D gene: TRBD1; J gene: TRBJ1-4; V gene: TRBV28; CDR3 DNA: TGTGCCAGCAGTCCCTGGGACAGGCTCAATGAAAAACTGTTTTTT; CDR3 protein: CASSPWDRLNEKLFF
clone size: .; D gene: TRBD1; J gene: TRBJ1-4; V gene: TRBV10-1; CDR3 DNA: TGCGCCAGCAGTGAGTCGGCAGGGGGAGGTGAAAAACTGTTTTTT; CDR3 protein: CASSESAGGGEKLFF
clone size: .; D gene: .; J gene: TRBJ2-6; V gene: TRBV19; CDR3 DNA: TGTGCCAGTAGTTACGGACAGCCGAATGGGGCCAACGTCCTGACTTTC; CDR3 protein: CASSYGQPNGANVLTF
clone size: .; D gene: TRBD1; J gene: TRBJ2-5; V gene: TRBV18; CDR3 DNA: TGTGCCAGCTCACGGGGACAGGGGCAAGAGACCCAGTACTTC; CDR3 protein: CASSRGQGQETQYF
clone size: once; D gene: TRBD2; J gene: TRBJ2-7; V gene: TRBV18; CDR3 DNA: TGTGCCAGCTCACCACGGGCTAGCGGGAGCGACGAGCAGTACTTC; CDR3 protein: CASSPRASGSDEQYF
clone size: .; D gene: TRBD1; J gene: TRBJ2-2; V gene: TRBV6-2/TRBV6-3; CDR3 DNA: TGTGCCAGCGGCCGGACAGGACAGACCGGGGAGCTGTTTTTT; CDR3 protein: CASGRTGQTGELFF
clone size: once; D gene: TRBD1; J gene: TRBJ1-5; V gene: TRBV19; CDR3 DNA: TGTGCCAGTAGTACTACATCACGACAGGGGGCGCGCAATCAGCCCCAGCATTTT; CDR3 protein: CASSTTSRQGARNQPQHF
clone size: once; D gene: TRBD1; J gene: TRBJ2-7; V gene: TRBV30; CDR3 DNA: TGTGCCTGGAGACAGGGGTCCTACGAGCAGTACTTC; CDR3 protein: CAWRQGSYEQYF
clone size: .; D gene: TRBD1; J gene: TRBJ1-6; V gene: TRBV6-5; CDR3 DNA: TGTGCCGTCAAGGGGGGCAGGGGGGCCAATTCACCCCTCCACTTT; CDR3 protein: CAVKGGRGANSPLHF
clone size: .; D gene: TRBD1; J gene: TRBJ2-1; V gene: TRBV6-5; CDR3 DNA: TGTGCCAGCAGTAAACCGGGACAGGGAGTCAATGAGCAGTTCTTC; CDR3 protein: CASSKPGQGVNEQFF
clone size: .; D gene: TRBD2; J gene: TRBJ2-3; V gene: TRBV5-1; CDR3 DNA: TGCGCCAGCAGCTATAGCGGGGGCACAGATACGCAGTATTTT; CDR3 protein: CASSYSGGTDTQYF
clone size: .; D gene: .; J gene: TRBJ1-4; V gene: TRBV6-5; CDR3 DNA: TGTGCCAGCAGCGGCGGTTTTACTACTAATGAAAAACTGTTTTTT; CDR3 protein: CASSGGFTTNEKLFF